The clone carrying this TCR beta chain was found a few times. What it binds is not known. The data were obtained in a study of T cells in Graves' hyperthyroidism and ophthalmopathy. The germline CDR1 and CDR2 sequences are SGHTA and FQGNSA. This CDR3 is built from 14 residues. V gave up 5 bases and J gave up 5 bases, with 15 bases separating them. Study-wide findings and caveats: Most thyroid clonotypes expanded above 0.001 were also detected in blood.

RNA transcripts provided the source from which TCR beta CDR3 regions were amplified. The HTBI primer set served for first-round RT-PCR of the TCR CDR3. MiXCR, run by TCRdb on the multiplex PCR reads, gives a single entry per CDR3 protein. The sample carries around 700,000 distinct CDR3 sequences, approximately 19% recorded once. Patients aged 18 to 65 had newly diagnosed hyperthyroidism lasting under 2 months. Clinical symptoms, serum thyroxine, TRAb, thyroid ultrasound and orbital computed tomography informed diagnoses. The sample, blood from the first hyperthyroidism diagnosis, precedes any ophthalmopathy symptoms.

This sequence joins TRBV7-2 and TRBJ2-5; D unresolved. The source material was blood. The receptor was isolated from a woman in her fifties or sixties with Graves' hyperthyroidism that later progressed to Graves' ophthalmopathy. In DNA, the CDR3 is TGTGCCAGCAGCCCCGTTTCTGTGGGCGAGACCCAGTACTTC. Encoded protein: CASSPVSVGETQYF.